The subject of this entry is one T cell receptor (beta chain). The ends lost 7 bases at V and 0 bases at J; junction bases unmatched: 17. The CDR3 spans 17 residues. Germline V gives CDR1 SQVTM, CDR2 ANQGSEA. These data originate in a study of blood T cell repertoires in COVID-19. The cohort comprised adults aged 18 to 89 years residing in approximately 25 US areas. TCRdb's table, derived via immunoSEQ multiplex PCR, lists solely in-frame clones and lacks some. The sample gives under 500,000 clones, nearly 90% of which show up once; approximately 2% is in the top ten. The receptor's source is a woman younger than 35 with acute COVID-19. The rearrangement uses TRBV29-1 and TRBJ1-1; 7 bases are a match to TRBD1. The sequencing input was PBMCs or T cells enriched from blood (not recorded which). CDR3 protein: CSAGGTATTSMNTEAFF. The CDR3 DNA reads TGCAGCGCCGGAGGGACAGCGACAACCTCCATGAACACTGAAGCTTTCTTT.